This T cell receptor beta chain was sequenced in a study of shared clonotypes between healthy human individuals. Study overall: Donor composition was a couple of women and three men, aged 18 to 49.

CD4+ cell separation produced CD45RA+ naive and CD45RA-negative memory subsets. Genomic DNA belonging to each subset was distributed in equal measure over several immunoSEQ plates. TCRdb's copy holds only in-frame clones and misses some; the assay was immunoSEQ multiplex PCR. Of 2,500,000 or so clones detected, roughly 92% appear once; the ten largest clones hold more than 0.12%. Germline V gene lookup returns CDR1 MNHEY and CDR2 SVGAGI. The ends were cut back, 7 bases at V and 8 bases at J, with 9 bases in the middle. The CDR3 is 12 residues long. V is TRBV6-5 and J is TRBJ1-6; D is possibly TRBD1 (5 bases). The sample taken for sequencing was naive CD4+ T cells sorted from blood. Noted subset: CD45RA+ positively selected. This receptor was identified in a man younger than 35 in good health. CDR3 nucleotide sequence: TGTGCCAGCACGCAGGGAGATTCACCCCTCCACTTT. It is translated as CASTQGDSPLHF.